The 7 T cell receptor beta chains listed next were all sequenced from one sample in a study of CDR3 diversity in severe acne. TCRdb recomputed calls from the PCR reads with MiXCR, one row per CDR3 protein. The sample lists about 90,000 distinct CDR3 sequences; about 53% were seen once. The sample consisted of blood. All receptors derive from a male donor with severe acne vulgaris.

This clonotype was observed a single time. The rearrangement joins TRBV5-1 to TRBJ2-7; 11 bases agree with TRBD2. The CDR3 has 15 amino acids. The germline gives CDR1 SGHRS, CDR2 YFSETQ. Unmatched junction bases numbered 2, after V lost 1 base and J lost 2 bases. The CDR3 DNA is TGCGCCAGCAGCTTGAGTAGCGGGAGGGCCTACGAGCAGTACTTC. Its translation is CASSLSSGRAYEQYF.

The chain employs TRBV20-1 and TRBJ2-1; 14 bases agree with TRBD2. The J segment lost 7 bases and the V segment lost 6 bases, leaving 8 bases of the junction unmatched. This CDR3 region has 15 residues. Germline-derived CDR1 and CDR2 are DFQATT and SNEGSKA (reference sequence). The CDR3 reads CSAKGLAGVSNEQFF. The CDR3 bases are TGCAGTGCCAAGGGACTAGCGGGAGTCTCGAATGAGCAGTTCTTC.

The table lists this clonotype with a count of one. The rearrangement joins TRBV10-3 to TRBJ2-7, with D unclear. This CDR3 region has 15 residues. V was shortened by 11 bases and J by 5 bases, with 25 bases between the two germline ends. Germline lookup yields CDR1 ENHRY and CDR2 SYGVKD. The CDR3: CAGRTSDLNPHEQYV. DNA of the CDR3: TGTGCCGGCAGAACCTCCGACCTCAACCCCCACGAGCAGTACGTC.

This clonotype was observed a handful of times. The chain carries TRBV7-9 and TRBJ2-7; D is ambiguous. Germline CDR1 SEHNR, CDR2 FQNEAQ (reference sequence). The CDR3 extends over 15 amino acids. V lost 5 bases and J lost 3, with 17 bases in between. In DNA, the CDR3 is TGTGCCAGCAGCGTTGATACCGGCCAGCGCTACGAGCAGTACTTC. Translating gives CASSVDTGQRYEQYF.

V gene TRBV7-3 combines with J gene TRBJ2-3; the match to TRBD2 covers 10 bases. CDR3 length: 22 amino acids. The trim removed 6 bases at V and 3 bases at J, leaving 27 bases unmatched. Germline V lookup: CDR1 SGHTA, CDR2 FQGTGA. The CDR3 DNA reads TGTGCCAGCAGTCTTAGGGGGCCGGGACTAGCGACGTCCCGTCTGAAGACAGATACGCAGTATTTT. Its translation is CASSLRGPGLATSRLKTDTQYF.

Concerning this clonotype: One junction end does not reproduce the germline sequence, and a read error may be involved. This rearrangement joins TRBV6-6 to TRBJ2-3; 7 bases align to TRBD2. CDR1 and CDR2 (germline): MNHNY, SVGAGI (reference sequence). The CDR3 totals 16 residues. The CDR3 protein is CASSYSSPGGTGTQYF. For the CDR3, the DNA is TGTGCCAGCAGTTACTCTAGTCCGGGAGGCACAGGTACGCAGTATTTT.

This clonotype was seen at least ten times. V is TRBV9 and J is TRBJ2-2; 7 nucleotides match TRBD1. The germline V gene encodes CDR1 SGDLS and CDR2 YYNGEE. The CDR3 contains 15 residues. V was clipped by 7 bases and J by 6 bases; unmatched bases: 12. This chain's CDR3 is CASGTTGLEAGELFF. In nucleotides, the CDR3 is TGTGCCAGCGGGACGACAGGGCTCGAGGCCGGGGAGCTGTTTTTT.